This T cell receptor (beta chain) was identified in a study of T-cell memory formation after mild COVID-19. Study-wide background: Among the donors, TCR clusters were largely specific to each donor.

Germline V CDR1 and CDR2: SEHNR, FQNEAQ (reference sequence). With 4 bases removed from V and 6 bases from J, the gap between germline ends came to 12 bases. This CDR3 is built from 14 residues. In regard to this clonotype: Antigen specificity is unknown.

It was 5'RACE with constant-segment primers that produced the TCR alpha and TCR beta cDNA libraries, which carried sample barcodes and UMIs. MiXCR, applied by TCRdb to the 5' RACE reads, yields one record per CDR3 protein. The sample carries around 430,000 distinct CDR3 sequences, roughly 15% recorded once. Study-wide findings and caveats: Several responding clones turned up in pre-infection memory, indicating that cross-reactive memory may have taken part. Clones that contracted from day 15 to 85 had balanced CD4/CD8; later expanders were CD4+ biased.

The rearrangement links TRBV7-9 to TRBJ1-4; a possible D gene is TRBD1 (6 bases). The receptor was isolated from a man aged 18 to 29 who had mild COVID-19 (a few samples of this study predate the infection). Cell type and time point are not known. The sequenced material came from PBMCs or a T cell subset sorted from them (not recorded which). This CDR3 is CASSSLDSDEKLFF. The CDR3 DNA sequence: TGTGCCAGCAGCTCACTGGACAGTGATGAAAAACTGTTTTTT.